Listed below are T cell receptor beta chains from one sample, sequenced in a study of cytomegalovirus exposure and HLA in healthy donors. Method: immunoSEQ multiplex PCR; TCRdb's copy keeps in-frame clones and lacks some. The sample records 300,000 to 450,000 clones, more than 80% being singletons. Sequencing used PBMCs. These TCRs come from a woman aged 18-29 years in good health and CMV-seronegative. CDR3s include the opening cysteine and the closing phenylalanine or tryptophan. D genes are given only for firm matches. The size of a clone is reported for some rows only, either as once, few or many, or as a class for expanded clones.

V: TRBV30
size: NA
J: TRBJ1-1
D: NA
DNA: TGTGCCTGGAGTGGCAGTGAAGCTTTCTTT
CDR3: CAWSGSEAFF

V: TRBV27
size: NA
J: TRBJ2-7
D: TRBD1
DNA: TGTGCCAGCAGTCTGACAGGGAGCTCCTACGAGCAGTACTTC
CDR3: CASSLTGSSYEQYF

V: TRBV6-5
size: NA
J: TRBJ1-1
D: NA
DNA: TGTGCCAGCAGTTACGGCATAAACACTGAAGCTTTCTTT
CDR3: CASSYGINTEAFF

V: TRBV28
size: NA
J: TRBJ2-5
D: NA
DNA: TGTGCCAGCAGTTTCCCCCGTGACTACGCCCAAGAGACCCAGTACTTC
CDR3: CASSFPRDYAQETQYF

V: TRBV9
size: NA
J: TRBJ2-3
D: NA
DNA: TGTGCCAGCAGCCCTCAGGTCTCTAGCACAGATACGCAGTATTTT
CDR3: CASSPQVSSTDTQYF

V: TRBV6-5
size: NA
J: TRBJ2-7
D: NA
DNA: TGTGCCAGCAGTCTCAGAATCTCCTACGAGCAGTACTTC
CDR3: CASSLRISYEQYF

V: TRBV28
size: NA
J: TRBJ2-7
D: TRBD1
DNA: TGTGCCAGCCGGGACAGGGTGACGTACGAGCAGTACTTC
CDR3: CASRDRVTYEQYF

V: TRBV5-1
size: NA
J: TRBJ2-1
D: NA
DNA: TGCGCCAGCAGCCCGCGAGGGCAGGGGACCTACAATGAGCAGTTCTTC
CDR3: CASSPRGQGTYNEQFF

V: TRBV13
size: NA
J: TRBJ1-6
D: TRBD1
DNA: TGTGCCAGCAGCCCCGCCACAGGGGGCTTTTCACCCCTCCACTTT
CDR3: CASSPATGGFSPLHF

V: TRBV28
size: NA
J: TRBJ1-2
D: NA
DNA: TGTGCCAGCAGGGACGAGGACATATCACTTTACTATGGCTACACCTTC
CDR3: CASRDEDISLYYGYTF

V: TRBV11-2
size: NA
J: TRBJ1-5
D: TRBD1
DNA: TGTGCCAGCAGCTTAGGTCCGACAGGGAACAATCAGCCCCAGCATTTT
CDR3: CASSLGPTGNNQPQHF

V: TRBV29-1
size: once
J: TRBJ2-1
D: NA
DNA: TGCAGCGTTTTTAGGGGCGAGCAGTTCTTC
CDR3: CSVFRGEQFF

V: TRBV5-1
size: NA
J: TRBJ2-3
D: TRBD2
DNA: TGCGCCAGCAGCTTTGGGACTAGCGGGAAAGTGACAGATACGCAGTATTTT
CDR3: CASSFGTSGKVTDTQYF

V: TRBV28
size: once
J: TRBJ1-1
D: NA
DNA: TGTGCCAGCAGTTTATGGAGAGGCAGGAACACTGAAGCTTTCTTT
CDR3: CASSLWRGRNTEAFF

V: TRBV15
size: once
J: TRBJ1-5
D: TRBD1
DNA: TGTGCCACCAGCAGTTCGGACAGGGGCAGCAATCAGCCCCAGCATTTT
CDR3: CATSSSDRGSNQPQHF

V: TRBV6-5
size: NA
J: TRBJ2-3
D: NA
DNA: TGTGCCAGCAGCGTGCCGGGGACGCAGTATTTT
CDR3: CASSVPGTQYF

V: TRBV6-1
size: NA
J: TRBJ2-1
D: NA
DNA: TGTGCCAGCAGTGAAGGCGGGGTTAGCTACAATGAGCAGTTCTTC
CDR3: CASSEGGVSYNEQFF

V: TRBV7-8
size: NA
J: TRBJ1-5
D: TRBD1
DNA: TGTGCCAGCAGCTTTAGGAGGCGACAGGGGCATCAGCCCCAGCATTTT
CDR3: CASSFRRRQGHQPQHF

V: TRBV27
size: NA
J: TRBJ1-1
D: TRBD1
DNA: TGTGCCAGCAGTCGAAGTTACCGGACAGGGGGCATGTTCTTT
CDR3: CASSRSYRTGGMFF

V: TRBV4-2
size: NA
J: TRBJ2-7
D: TRBD2
DNA: TGTGCCAGCAGCTTTAGCAGCGGGGGGGCCGAGCAGTACTTC
CDR3: CASSFSSGGAEQYF

V: TRBV25-1
size: NA
J: TRBJ2-1
D: TRBD2
DNA: TGTGCCAGCAACCCAGATGGTCAAGCGGGGGGGCCGGATGAGCAGTTCTTC
CDR3: CASNPDGQAGGPDEQFF

V: TRBV5-6
size: NA
J: TRBJ1-2
D: TRBD1
DNA: TGTGCCAGCAGCGCGACAGGGGCCATCTTCGGGGAAACCTTC
CDR3: CASSATGAIFGETF

V: TRBV9
size: NA
J: TRBJ1-3
D: NA
DNA: TGTGCCAGCAGCGTAGAAACCGGTGCGGGCACCATATATTTT
CDR3: CASSVETGAGTIYF

V: TRBV6-8
size: NA
J: TRBJ2-7
D: NA
DNA: TGTGCCAGCAGTTACCAGGGGACCTACGAGCAGTACTTC
CDR3: CASSYQGTYEQYF

V: TRBV28
size: NA
J: TRBJ2-5
D: NA
DNA: TGTGCCAGCAGTTCCTCAGACGAGGGTGAGACCCAGTACTTC
CDR3: CASSSSDEGETQYF

V: TRBV7-9
size: NA
J: TRBJ2-5
D: TRBD1
DNA: TGTGCCAGCAGCTTCCAGGGGGCGGGAGAGACCCAGTACTTC
CDR3: CASSFQGAGETQYF

V: TRBV27
size: once
J: TRBJ2-1
D: TRBD1
DNA: TGTGCCAGCAGGACAGGGGGCTTTAATGAGCAGTTCTTC
CDR3: CASRTGGFNEQFF

V: TRBV21-1
size: NA
J: TRBJ2-7
D: NA
DNA: TGTGCCAGGACTAGCGGGAGCTACGAGCAGTACTTC
CDR3: CARTSGSYEQYF

V: TRBV5-1
size: NA
J: TRBJ2-2
D: NA
DNA: TGCGCCAGCAGTTTAGCCCCCCGGCAGGGGAACACCGGGGAGCTGTTTTTT
CDR3: CASSLAPRQGNTGELFF

V: TRBV6-5
size: NA
J: TRBJ2-5
D: TRBD1
DNA: TGTGCCAGCAGTTCGACAGGGCTTACGGAGACCCAGTACTTC
CDR3: CASSSTGLTETQYF

V: TRBV30
size: NA
J: TRBJ1-5
D: TRBD1
DNA: TGTGCCTGGTCTCAGGGGGCCGGCAATCAGCCCCAGCATTTT
CDR3: CAWSQGAGNQPQHF

V: TRBV12-5
size: NA
J: TRBJ1-1
D: NA
DNA: TGTGCTAGTGGGCTCGCTTCGGACAGTCTGAACACTGAAGCTTTCTTT
CDR3: CASGLASDSLNTEAFF

V: TRBV10-1
size: NA
J: TRBJ1-1
D: NA
DNA: TGCGCCAGCGGCCCTAGCAGGGACTTGAACACTGAAGCTTTCTTT
CDR3: CASGPSRDLNTEAFF

V: TRBV25-1
size: NA
J: TRBJ1-1
D: NA
DNA: TGTGCCAGCAGTGAGGTCGGAGGGGACGTTCGGGCTTTCTTT
CDR3: CASSEVGGDVRAFF

V: TRBV28
size: NA
J: TRBJ1-2
D: NA
DNA: TGTGCCAGCAACGACAGGATCGGCTACACCTTC
CDR3: CASNDRIGYTF

V: TRBV2
size: NA
J: TRBJ2-7
D: NA
DNA: TGTGCCAGCAGCTCCGACAGGAGCTCCTACGAGCAGTACTTC
CDR3: CASSSDRSSYEQYF

V: TRBV9
size: few
J: TRBJ1-3
D: TRBD1
DNA: TGTGCCAGCAGCCCCCAGGGGGTGAGCACGAGCATATATTTT
CDR3: CASSPQGVSTSIYF

V: TRBV7-6
size: NA
J: TRBJ2-2
D: TRBD1
DNA: TGTGCCAGCAGCTTAACCACACAGGGGACCGGGGAGCTGTTTTTT
CDR3: CASSLTTQGTGELFF

V: TRBV18
size: NA
J: TRBJ2-3
D: NA
DNA: TGTGCCAGCTCACCTTCAGTAAGCACAGATACGCAGTATTTT
CDR3: CASSPSVSTDTQYF

V: TRBV28
size: NA
J: TRBJ1-2
D: TRBD1
DNA: TGTGCCAGCAGCCCGTTGACAGGGACGAACTATGGCTACACCTTC
CDR3: CASSPLTGTNYGYTF

V: TRBV7-9
size: NA
J: TRBJ2-3
D: TRBD2
DNA: TGTGCCAGCAGCCCCCCCTTCAGAGCGGGGATTACCAGGGATACGCAGTATTTT
CDR3: CASSPPFRAGITRDTQYF

V: TRBV5-1
size: few
J: TRBJ2-2
D: TRBD1
DNA: TGCGCCAGCAGGTCGGGACAGGACACCGGGGAGCTGTTTTTT
CDR3: CASRSGQDTGELFF

V: TRBV6-1
size: NA
J: TRBJ2-1
D: NA
DNA: TGTGCCAGTAGGGGACAAACTCCCTTGCTCTTC
CDR3: CASRGQTPLLF

V: TRBV30
size: few
J: TRBJ1-2
D: TRBD1
DNA: TGTGCCTGGAGTGTGACCGGACAGGGTCCCTATGGCTACACCTTC
CDR3: CAWSVTGQGPYGYTF

V: TRBV2
size: NA
J: TRBJ1-6
D: TRBD1
DNA: TGTGCCAGCAGTGAAGCTACAGGGGCGTATAATTCACCCCTCCACTTT
CDR3: CASSEATGAYNSPLHF

V: TRBV2
size: once
J: TRBJ2-7
D: NA
DNA: TGTGCCAGCAGTGAAGCGGGGGACATCTACGAGCAGTACTTC
CDR3: CASSEAGDIYEQYF